These 28 T cell receptor beta chains came from one sample sequenced in a study of blood T cell repertoires in COVID-19. Sequencing used immunoSEQ multiplex PCR; TCRdb keeps in-frame clones, though not all of them. This sample has a few hundred thousand clones; 85% to 90% occur once, and the top ten carry approximately 1.6%. Sample: PBMCs or T cells enriched from blood (not recorded which). These receptors originate from a man aged 35 to 55 who had recovered from COVID-19.

This clone was observed a handful of times. The chain links TRBV1 to TRBJ2-7; no DNA check was done on the table's D call, TRBD2. TRBV1 is a documented pseudogene. There are 17 residues in the CDR3. The CDR3 is CTSSPGQPSGTIYEQYF. The CDR3 DNA sequence: TGCACCAGCAGCCCAGGGCAGCCTAGCGGGACAATTTACGAGCAGTACTTC.

The chain employs TRBV20-1 and TRBJ1-1, with 8 nucleotides matching TRBD1. The CDR3 is 11 amino acids. J lost 10 bases, V lost 6 bases, and 7 bases had no gene match. The V gene's germline CDR1 is DFQATT and CDR2 SNEGSKA (reference sequence). In DNA, the CDR3 is TGCAGTGCGGATACAGGGGGGAGAGCTTTCTTT. Translating gives CSADTGGRAFF.

The CDR3 DNA reads TGTGCCAGTAGTGCCTACCTAGCGGGGGGACACAATGAGCAGTTCTTC. This codes for CASSAYLAGGHNEQFF. The J gene is TRBJ2-1, the V gene TRBV19; 11 bases map to TRBD2. From germline, CDR1 is LNHDA and CDR2 SQIVND (reference sequence). V shed 5 bases, J shed 5 bases, and the junction held 8 bases outside the gene matches. CDR3 length: 16 amino acids.

J is TRBJ2-7 and V is TRBV2; 7 bases are a match to TRBD2. Trimming took 8 bases from V and 2 from J; bases not matched to a gene: 15. CDR3 length: 16 amino acids. Per germline, CDR1 SNHLY and CDR2 FYNNEI. CDR3 bases: TGTGCCAGCCAGCCCGAGGGCGGGAGTTTAGCCTACGAGCAGTACTTC. Translation gives CASQPEGGSLAYEQYF.

The CDR3 DNA is TGTGCCTGGCTCTCCCACAGGGGGCATGGCTACACCTTC. It translates to CAWLSHRGHGYTF. This chain links TRBV30 with TRBJ1-2; TRBD1 agrees at 9 bases. J gave up 6 bases and V 5 bases, and 7 bases lay outside the gene matches. The CDR3 consists of 13 residues. CDR1 is GTSNPN, CDR2 SVGIG, per germline (reference sequence).

The rearrangement uses TRBV5-6 and TRBJ2-1; weak D call: TRBD2 (6 bases). CDR1 is SGHDT, CDR2 YYEEEE, per germline. This CDR3 has 16 amino acids. V lost 4 bases to trimming and J lost 0 bases, with 14 bases between them. The chain's CDR3 is CASSPNGGASYNEQFF. CDR3 nucleotides: TGTGCCAGCAGCCCGAACGGCGGGGCCTCCTACAATGAGCAGTTCTTC.

The chain's CDR3 is CASSIVAGASNSPLHF. The CDR3 DNA follows: TGTGCCAGTAGTATAGTGGCAGGGGCGAGTAATTCACCCCTCCACTTT. The chain recombines TRBV19 with TRBJ1-6, with D possibly TRBD1 on 6 matching bases. V dropped 1 base and J dropped 6 bases, with 13 bases sitting between them. Per the germline V gene, CDR1 is LNHDA and CDR2 is SQIVND (reference sequence). The CDR3 has 16 residues.

The chain uses TRBV4-3 and TRBJ2-7; 11 positions agree with TRBD1. The J segment lost 3 bases and the V segment lost 4 bases, leaving 8 bases of the junction unmatched. The CDR3 runs to 16 residues. Germline V lookup: CDR1 LGHNA, CDR2 YSLEER. CDR3 sequence (DNA): TGCGCCAGCAGCCGAGGGACAGGGGGTTTCCACTACGAGCAGTACTTC. This sequence encodes CASSRGTGGFHYEQYF.

CDR3 sequence (DNA): TGTGCCAGTAGTATAGTAGGTTGGGAGCGGGGGGGCAATGAGCAGTTCTTC. This sequence encodes CASSIVGWERGGNEQFF. V and J are TRBV19 and TRBJ2-1; 10 bases match TRBD2. CDR3 length: 17 amino acids. The germline V gene has CDR1 LNHDA and CDR2 SQIVND (reference sequence). J lost 6 bases, V lost 1 base, and 9 bases had no gene match.

The chain is built from TRBV6-2 or TRBV6-3 and TRBJ2-7; 8 bases agree with TRBD2. Germline V gene sequence: CDR1 MNHEY, CDR2 SVGEGT. Trimming at V came to 0 bases and at J to 1 base, leaving 2 bases not matched to a gene. The CDR3 sequence is 15 residues long. CDR3 sequence (DNA): TGTGCCAGCAGTTACTCAGCGGGGGCGTCCTACGAGCAGTACTTC. Residues: CASSYSAGASYEQYF.

The rearrangement links TRBV7-2 to TRBJ1-1; the D is unclear. CDR1 SGHTA and CDR2 FQGNSA come from the germline V gene. Trimming took off 1 base at V and 1 base at J, with 7 bases between the two ends. The CDR3 covers 14 residues. The CDR3 DNA is TGTGCCAGCAGCTTAGTTCCAGAGAACACTGAAGCTTTCTTT. Its translation: CASSLVPENTEAFF.

The CDR3 loop is CARDGQGGNEQFF. The CDR3 nucleotides are TGTGCCAGGGATGGACAGGGTGGCAATGAGCAGTTCTTC. This chain joins TRBV2 and TRBJ2-1; TRBD1 agrees at 8 bases. In germline, CDR1 is SNHLY, CDR2 FYNNEI. The CDR3 is 13 amino acids. J gave up 6 bases and V 9 bases, and 7 bases lay outside the gene matches. Drawing the rest from reference TRBV2 and TRBJ2-1, the complete variable domain is EPEVTQTPSHQVTQMGQEVILRCVPISNHLYFYWYRQILGQKVEFLVSFYNNEISEKSEIFDDQFSVERPDGSNFTLKIRSTKLEDSAMYFCARDGQGGNEQFFGPGTRLTVL.

The chain uses TRBV7-9 and TRBJ2-7, with 10 nucleotides matching TRBD1. The CDR3 has 18 residues. With V trimmed by 5 bases and J by 7 bases, 20 bases remained unmatched. CDR1 and CDR2 from the germline V gene are SEHNR and FQNEAQ (reference sequence). CDR3 sequence (DNA): TGTGCCAGCAGCCTCTCGGACAGGGGGGGTTTGGCGGGAGATGAGCAGTACTTC. Protein product: CASSLSDRGGLAGDEQYF.

This clone came up many times. The genes are TRBV5-6 and TRBJ2-7, with 10 bases fitting TRBD1. This CDR3 has 18 amino acids. Per the germline V gene, CDR1 is SGHDT and CDR2 is YYEEEE. J gave up 2 bases and V 0 bases, and 11 bases lay outside the gene matches. CDR3 in DNA: TGTGCCAGCAGCTTGGGGGGACAGGGGACGATCTTTCCCTACGAGCAGTACTTC. Residues: CASSLGGQGTIFPYEQYF.

V gene TRBV14 combines with J gene TRBJ2-3, with 8 bases fitting TRBD2. Germline values: CDR1 SGHDN, CDR2 FVKESK. J lost 2 bases, V lost 8 bases, and 9 bases had no gene match. CDR3 size: 15 residues. CDR3 region: CASSSTGGVTDTQYF. As DNA, the CDR3 is TGTGCCAGCTCTTCGACCGGGGGGGTCACAGATACGCAGTATTTT.

V usage is TRBV7-8 and J usage is TRBJ1-3; 7 bases map to TRBD1. With V trimmed by 3 bases and J by 0 bases, 5 bases remained unmatched. The germline V gene encodes CDR1 SGHVS and CDR2 FQNEAQ. The CDR3 has 16 residues. CDR3 in DNA: TGTGCCAGCAGCTTGGGGGGACAGAGCTCTGGAAACACCATATATTTT. This codes for CASSLGGQSSGNTIYF. The full variable domain, rest sourced from reference TRBV7-8 and TRBJ1-3, is GAGVSQSPRYKVAKRGQDVALRCDPISGHVSLFWYQQALGQGPEFLTYFQNEAQLDKSGLPSDRFFAERPEGSVSTLKIQRTQQEDSAVYLCASSLGGQSSGNTIYFGEGSWLTVV.

The chain couples TRBV9 to TRBJ1-6, with 7 positions matching TRBD1. Germline V lookup: CDR1 SGDLS, CDR2 YYNGEE. The CDR3 is 15 residues long. V shed 3 bases, J shed 1 base, and the junction held 1 base outside the gene matches. The CDR3 reads CASSGDSSYNSPLHF. CDR3 DNA: TGTGCCAGCAGCGGGGACAGTTCCTATAATTCACCCCTCCACTTT.

The chain links TRBV19 to TRBJ2-7; 8 bases line up with TRBD1. The CDR3 is made up of 14 amino acids. CDR1 and CDR2 (germline): LNHDA, SQIVND (reference sequence). Trimming at V came to 6 bases and at J to 2 bases, leaving 6 bases not matched to a gene. The DNA of the CDR3 is TGTGCCAGTAGGACCGGGACAGGAGCCTACGAGCAGTACTTC. It yields the protein CASRTGTGAYEQYF.

The gene calls are TRBV7-9 and TRBJ2-3, with D possibly TRBD2 on 6 matching bases. Trimming shortened V by 2 bases and J by 0 bases, and 9 bases separated the two germline ends. This CDR3 is built from 15 residues. Germline CDR1 and CDR2: SEHNR and FQNEAQ (reference sequence). This CDR3 reads CASSLTGTSTDTQYF. The CDR3 DNA reads as TGTGCCAGCAGCTTAACCGGGACTAGCACAGATACGCAGTATTTT.

J is TRBJ2-3 and V is TRBV18; 8 bases line up with TRBD1. The J segment lost 2 bases and the V segment lost 6 bases, leaving 10 bases of the junction unmatched. Germline loops: CDR1 KGHSH, CDR2 LQKENI. This CDR3 spans 16 amino acids. The CDR3: CASSLGQGLTTDTQYF. The DNA for the CDR3 is TGTGCCAGCTCTCTCGGACAGGGCCTTACCACAGATACGCAGTATTTT.

This sequence joins TRBV30 and TRBJ2-3; TRBD1 aligns across 10 bases. The CDR3 covers 15 residues. The trim removed 0 bases at V and 5 bases at J, leaving 5 bases unmatched. Germline V gene sequence: CDR1 GTSNPN, CDR2 SVGIG (reference sequence). The CDR3 reads CAWSVRQGAGDTQYF. The CDR3 DNA reads TGTGCCTGGAGTGTAAGACAGGGGGCAGGAGATACGCAGTATTTT.

The gene calls are TRBV6-5 and TRBJ1-1; D call uncertain. Germline lookup yields CDR1 MNHEY and CDR2 SVGAGI. This CDR3 comprises 13 residues. V was shortened by 2 bases and J by 1 base, with 5 bases between the two germline ends. CDR3 nucleotide sequence: TGTGCCAGCAGTTACCCGGGGAACACTGAAGCTTTCTTT. Its protein product is CASSYPGNTEAFF.

This clone was counted a single time. This chain connects TRBV18 to TRBJ1-2; D is uncertain. With 2 bases removed from V and 6 bases from J, the gap between germline ends came to 10 bases. The CDR3 consists of 13 residues. The V gene's germline CDR1 is KGHSH and CDR2 LQKENI. The DNA of the CDR3 is TGTGCCAGCTCACCAAGCGGGAGGAATGGCTACACCTTC. This translates into CASSPSGRNGYTF.

The rearrangement joins TRBV5-1 to TRBJ2-1; 11 bases are shared with TRBD2. Per the germline V gene, CDR1 is SGHRS and CDR2 is YFSETQ. The CDR3 extends over 16 amino acids. Trimming cost V 4 bases and J 5 bases; bases outside gene matches: 8. The CDR3 spells CASSQIGTSGDNEQFF. The CDR3 region has the DNA TGCGCCAGCAGCCAAATAGGGACTAGCGGAGACAATGAGCAGTTCTTC. The variable domain in full, completed from reference TRBV5-1 and TRBJ2-1, reads KAGVTQTPRYLIKTRGQQVTLSCSPISGHRSVSWYQQTPGQGLQFLFEYFSETQRNKGNFPGRFSGRQFSNSRSEMNVSTLELGDSALYLCASSQIGTSGDNEQFFGPGTRLTVL.

This clone has more than one count but fewer than ten. V and J are TRBV4-1 and TRBJ2-7, with 9 bases fitting TRBD2. V was clipped by 1 base and J by 4 bases; unmatched bases: 5. Per the germline V gene, CDR1 is MGHRA and CDR2 is YSYEKL. The CDR3 runs to 15 residues. The CDR3 protein is CASSQVAGEGYEQYF. The DNA for the CDR3 is TGCGCCAGCAGCCAAGTAGCGGGAGAGGGGTACGAGCAGTACTTC.

CDR3 DNA sequence: TGTGCCAGTAGAGACAACTCCTACGAGCAGTACTTC. Amino acids: CASRDNSYEQYF. This chain uses TRBV19 with TRBJ2-7, with D unresolved. Germline V gene sequence: CDR1 LNHDA, CDR2 SQIVND (reference sequence). V was pared by 6 bases and J by 0 bases, with 6 bases between. The CDR3 runs 12 residues. The complete variable domain, with remaining parts taken from reference TRBV19 and TRBJ2-7, reads DGGITQSPKYLFRKEGQNVTLSCEQNLNHDAMYWYRQDPGQGLRLIYYSQIVNDFQKGDIAEGYSVSREKKESFPLTVTSAQKNPTAFYLCASRDNSYEQYFGPGTRLTVT.

The chain has TRBV7-9 and TRBJ1-2, with 11 bases lining up with TRBD1. The V segment lost 5 bases and the J segment 6 bases; nucleotides outside the gene matches: 11. Germline V gives CDR1 SEHNR, CDR2 FQNEAQ (reference sequence). The CDR3 totals 16 residues. CDR3 residues: CASSPFGQGASDGYTF. The CDR3 DNA follows: TGTGCCAGCAGCCCGTTCGGACAGGGGGCGTCGGATGGCTACACCTTC.

This clone occurred once. Within the sample, other DNA sequences also encode this same CDR3. Written as DNA, the CDR3 is TGTGCCAGCAGCGAGGGTTCCCCCAGCTCCTACGAGCAGTACTTC. This sequence encodes CASSEGSPSSYEQYF. This chain links TRBV7-9 with TRBJ2-7, with a tentative D call TRBD2 (5 bases). Germline V lookup: CDR1 SEHNR, CDR2 FQNEAQ (reference sequence). Trimming stripped 5 bases from V and 0 bases from J, with 14 bases between. This CDR3 comprises 15 residues.